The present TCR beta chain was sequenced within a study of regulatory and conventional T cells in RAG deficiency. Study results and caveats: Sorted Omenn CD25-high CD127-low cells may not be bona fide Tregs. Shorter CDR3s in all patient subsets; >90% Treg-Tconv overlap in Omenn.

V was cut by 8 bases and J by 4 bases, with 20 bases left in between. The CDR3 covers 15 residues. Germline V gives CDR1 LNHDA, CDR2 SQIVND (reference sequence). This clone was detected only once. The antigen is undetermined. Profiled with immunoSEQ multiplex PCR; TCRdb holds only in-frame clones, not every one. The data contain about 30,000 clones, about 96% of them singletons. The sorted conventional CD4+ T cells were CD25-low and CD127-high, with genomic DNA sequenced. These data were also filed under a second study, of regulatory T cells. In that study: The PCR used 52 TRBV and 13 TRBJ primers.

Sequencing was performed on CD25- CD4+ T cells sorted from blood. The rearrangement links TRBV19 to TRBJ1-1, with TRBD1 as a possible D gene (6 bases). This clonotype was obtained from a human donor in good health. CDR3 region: CASGAGGGLGTEAFF. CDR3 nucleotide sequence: TGTGCCAGTGGGGCGGGGGGGGGCCTAGGCACTGAAGCTTTCTTT.